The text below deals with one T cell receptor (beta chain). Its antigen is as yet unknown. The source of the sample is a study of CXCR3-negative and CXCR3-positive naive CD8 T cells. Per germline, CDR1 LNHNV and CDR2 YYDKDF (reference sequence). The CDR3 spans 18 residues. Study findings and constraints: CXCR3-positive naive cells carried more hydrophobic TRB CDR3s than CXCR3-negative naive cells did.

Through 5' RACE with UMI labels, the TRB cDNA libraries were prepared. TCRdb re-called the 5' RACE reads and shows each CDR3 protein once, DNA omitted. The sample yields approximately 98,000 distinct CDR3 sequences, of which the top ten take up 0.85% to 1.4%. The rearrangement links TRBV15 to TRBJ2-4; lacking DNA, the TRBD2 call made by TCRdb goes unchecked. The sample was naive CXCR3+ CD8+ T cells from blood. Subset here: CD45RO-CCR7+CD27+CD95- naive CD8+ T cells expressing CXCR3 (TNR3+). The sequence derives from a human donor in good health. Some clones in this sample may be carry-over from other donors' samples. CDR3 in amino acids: CATSRDSGGLLAKNIQYF.